Each of the 21 T cell receptor beta chains below was sequenced from the same sample in a study of blood T cell repertoires in COVID-19. Clones were sequenced by immunoSEQ multiplex PCR, and TCRdb holds only the in-frame ones, with some missing. The table records 70,000 or so clones, around nine tenths of them present only once. The sequencing input was peripheral blood. All receptors come from a man aged 50-60 years with acute or convalescent COVID-19.

The rearrangement links TRBV6-1 to TRBJ1-1; D is uncertain. The CDR3 contains 14 residues. Between the trimmed V and J ends, which lost 1 base and 5 bases, there was a span of 11 bases. Germline CDR1 and CDR2: MNHNS and SASEGT. The CDR3 region has the DNA TGTGCCAGCAGTGAAGGCGACGGGAGGACTGAAGCTTTCTTT. It translates to CASSEGDGRTEAFF.

This chain uses TRBV15 with TRBJ2-6; TRBD2 is a possible D gene (5 bases). The germline V and J ends were trimmed by 1 base and 5 bases, with 9 bases remaining between them. Germline CDR1 reads LNHNV; CDR2 reads YYDKDF (reference sequence). The CDR3 is 15 amino acids. Written as DNA, the CDR3 is TGTGCCACCAGCAGAGGAGGGAACAGGGCCAACGTCCTGACTTTC. Translated: CATSRGGNRANVLTF.

This chain links TRBV5-6 with TRBJ2-7; D is uncertain. CDR3 length: 13 amino acids. Germline V gives CDR1 SGHDT, CDR2 YYEEEE. Trimming removed 1 base from V and 5 bases from J, with 10 bases in between. The CDR3 is CASSLKANDEQYF. CDR3 in DNA: TGTGCCAGCAGCTTGAAAGCTAACGACGAGCAGTACTTC.

This chain connects TRBV4-3 to TRBJ1-2; tentative D call: TRBD1 (6 bases). Trimming took off 0 bases at V and 8 bases at J, with 16 bases between the two ends. This CDR3 has 15 amino acids. The V gene's germline CDR1 is LGHNA and CDR2 YSLEER. This CDR3 is CASSQDRGGLRGYTF. The DNA for the CDR3 is TGCGCCAGCAGCCAAGATCGGGGGGGGCTAAGGGGCTACACCTTC.

The rearrangement joins TRBV5-1 to TRBJ2-5; the match to TRBD1 covers 7 bases. Germline V gives CDR1 SGHRS, CDR2 YFSETQ. With 4 bases clipped from V and 4 bases from J, the junction kept 13 bases outside the gene matches. This CDR3 has 16 residues. CDR3 DNA sequence: TGCGCCAGCAGCGGCCCAGACAGGGTGGGGAGAGAGACCCAGTACTTC. This sequence encodes CASSGPDRVGRETQYF. Variable domain in full (rest from reference TRBV5-1 and TRBJ2-5): KAGVTQTPRYLIKTRGQQVTLSCSPISGHRSVSWYQQTPGQGLQFLFEYFSETQRNKGNFPGRFSGRQFSNSRSEMNVSTLELGDSALYLCASSGPDRVGRETQYFGPGTRLLVL.

The chain carries TRBV24-1 and TRBJ2-3; D gene unclear. V shed 5 bases and J shed 2 bases, with 10 bases lying between them. Germline lookup yields CDR1 KGHDR and CDR2 SFDVKD. The length of the CDR3 is 14 residues. The CDR3 DNA is TGTGCCACCAGTGGCGCCGACTCCACAGATACGCAGTATTTT. It encodes CATSGADSTDTQYF.

The V and J genes are TRBV4-1 and TRBJ2-7; possibly TRBD2 for D (6 bases). V dropped 5 bases and J dropped 0 bases, with 14 bases sitting between them. The CDR3 contains 15 residues. Per the germline V gene, CDR1 is MGHRA and CDR2 is YSYEKL. This chain's CDR3 is CASSDRDSYSYEQYF. In nucleotides, the CDR3 is TGCGCCAGCAGCGACCGGGACTCCTACTCCTACGAGCAGTACTTC.

V and J are TRBV25-1 and TRBJ1-1; tentative D call: TRBD1 (5 bases). Per the germline V gene, CDR1 is MGHDK and CDR2 is SYGVNS. The CDR3 is 16 residues long. Trimming took 6 bases from V and 6 from J, leaving 23 bases between them. This CDR3 is CASSGGFGRQGPEAFF. The CDR3 nucleotides are TGTGCCAGCAGCGGGGGGTTCGGCAGACAAGGACCTGAAGCTTTCTTT.

This sequence joins TRBV19 and TRBJ1-5, with D perhaps matching TRBD1 (6 bases). Germline-derived CDR1 and CDR2 are LNHDA and SQIVND (reference sequence). Trimming stripped 3 bases from V and 0 bases from J, with 12 bases between. This CDR3 has 16 amino acids. The DNA of the CDR3 is TGTGCCAGTAGTATGAGGGGGGGTTATAGCAATCAGCCCCAGCATTTT. Protein product: CASSMRGGYSNQPQHF.

V gene TRBV5-5 combines with J gene TRBJ1-5; D perhaps matches TRBD1 (5 bases). In germline, CDR1 is SGHKS, CDR2 YYEKEE (reference sequence). The CDR3 sequence is 15 residues long. Deletions cut 4 bases from V and 3 bases from J, with 14 bases between. This chain's CDR3 is CASSPGWTYNQPQHF. The DNA for the CDR3 is TGTGCCAGCAGCCCAGGGTGGACGTACAATCAGCCCCAGCATTTT.

A few counts support this clone. The chain is built from TRBV7-2 and TRBJ2-7; D might be TRBD2 (6 bases). Between the trimmed V and J ends, which lost 3 bases and 2 bases, there was a span of 14 bases. The CDR3 has 15 residues. The germline V gene encodes CDR1 SGHTA and CDR2 FQGNSA. The CDR3 DNA reads TGTGCCAGCAGCTTTGACGGGACTGCAGCCTACGAGCAGTACTTC. This codes for CASSFDGTAAYEQYF.

The chain uses TRBV4-2 and TRBJ2-2; 8 bases map to TRBD1. The ends lost 0 bases at V and 5 bases at J; junction bases unmatched: 2. Germline V gene data show CDR1 as LGHNA and CDR2 as YNFKEQ. This CDR3 has 15 residues. The CDR3 spells CASSQEQGDTGELFF. DNA for the CDR3: TGTGCCAGCAGCCAAGAACAGGGGGATACCGGGGAGCTGTTTTTT.

V usage is TRBV18 and J usage is TRBJ1-2; 8 nucleotides agree with TRBD1. Germline V lookup: CDR1 KGHSH, CDR2 LQKENI. With V trimmed by 5 bases and J by 5 bases, 4 bases remained unmatched. The CDR3 loop spans 13 amino acids. Here the CDR3 DNA reads TGTGCCAGCTCAACGGACAGGGTTTATGGCTACACCTTC. It translates to CASSTDRVYGYTF.

V is TRBV27 and J is TRBJ2-7, with 7 bases that match TRBD1. The CDR3 sequence is 13 residues long. Germline CDR1 and CDR2: MNHEY and SMNVEV (reference sequence). The V segment lost 2 bases and the J segment 4 bases; nucleotides outside the gene matches: 2. The CDR3 coding sequence is TGTGCCAGCAGTTTAAGACAGGGATACGAGCAGTACTTC. This translates into CASSLRQGYEQYF.

The gene calls are TRBV5-5 and TRBJ2-5; perhaps TRBD1 as D (5 bases). The CDR3 is made up of 16 amino acids. Germline CDR1 is SGHKS and CDR2 is YYEKEE (reference sequence). The V and J ends lost 0 bases and 2 bases respectively, with 14 bases between them. For the CDR3, the DNA is TGTGCCAGCAGCTTGGAGGCAGGGCCGGGTCAAGAGACCCAGTACTTC. Translating it yields CASSLEAGPGQETQYF. Looking up the rest from reference TRBV5-5 and TRBJ2-5 gives the full variable domain: DAGVTQSPTHLIKTRGQQVTLRCSPISGHKSVSWYQQVLGQGPQFIFQYYEKEERGRGNFPDRFSARQFPNYSSELNVNALLLGDSALYLCASSLEAGPGQETQYFGPGTRLLVL.

The V call is TRBV7-9, the J call TRBJ2-3, with D possibly TRBD1 on 6 matching bases. The CDR3 loop spans 16 amino acids. V lost 6 bases to trimming and J lost 5 bases, with 21 bases between them. CDR1 and CDR2 (germline): SEHNR, FQNEAQ (reference sequence). The CDR3 loop is CASSPGLSGTKDTQYF. The CDR3 coding sequence is TGTGCCAGCAGTCCGGGGCTGTCGGGGACAAAAGATACGCAGTATTTT. The whole variable domain, remainder taken from reference TRBV7-9 and TRBJ2-3, is DTGVSQNPRHKITKRGQNVTFRCDPISEHNRLYWYRQTLGQGPEFLTYFQNEAQLEKSRLLSDRFSAERPKGSFSTLEIQRTEQGDSAMYLCASSPGLSGTKDTQYFGPGTRLTVL.

V usage is TRBV12-3 or TRBV12-4 and J usage is TRBJ1-2, with 8 bases identical to TRBD1. There are 12 residues in the CDR3. With 6 bases clipped from V and 6 bases from J, the junction kept 3 bases outside the gene matches. CDR3 residues: CASRMTGDGYTF. The DNA for the CDR3 is TGTGCCAGCAGGATGACAGGGGATGGCTACACCTTC.

CDR3 loop: CASSLTSGRYTGELFF. The CDR3 nucleotides are TGTGCCAGCAGTCTGACTAGCGGGAGGTACACCGGGGAGCTGTTTTTT. The chain combines TRBV27 with TRBJ2-2, with 13 bases identical to TRBD2. The V gene's germline CDR1 is MNHEY and CDR2 SMNVEV (reference sequence). V lost 5 bases to trimming and J lost 3 bases; unmatched junction nucleotides: 3. The CDR3 runs 16 residues.

V and J are TRBV4-1 and TRBJ2-3, with 8 bases matching TRBD2. CDR3 length: 17 residues. Germline V gene lookup returns CDR1 MGHRA and CDR2 YSYEKL. V shed 5 bases and J 4 bases; nucleotides not matched to a gene: 14. CDR3 sequence reads: CASSSQPGLAGSDTQYF. In DNA form, the CDR3 reads TGCGCCAGCAGCTCACAACCCGGACTAGCCGGGTCAGATACGCAGTATTTT.

This chain joins TRBV5-1 and TRBJ2-1, with 11 bases lining up with TRBD1. This CDR3 is 15 amino acids long. With 4 bases clipped from V and 8 bases from J, the junction kept 8 bases outside the gene matches. Germline V lookup: CDR1 SGHRS, CDR2 YFSETQ. The CDR3 DNA is TGCGCCAGCAGCGGGGGACAGGGGGGATTGGATGAGCAGTTCTTC. This encodes CASSGGQGGLDEQFF.

The CDR3 DNA sequence: TGCGCCAGCAGCCAAAGGGAGGGAGCTTCCAATGAGCAGTTCTTC. Amino acids: CASSQREGASNEQFF. The chain recombines TRBV4-1 with TRBJ2-1, with TRBD2 matching 7 bases. The CDR3 contains 15 residues. V lost 2 bases and J lost 6; bases outside the gene matches: 7. Germline lookup yields CDR1 MGHRA and CDR2 YSYEKL.